This section outlines one T cell receptor (beta chain) sequence together with its context. Its antigen is unidentified. Only in-frame clones appear in the TCRdb table, and some are missing; sequencing was by immunoSEQ multiplex PCR. The table records about 85,000 clones, 85% of them present only once. This sample stems from a study of T cell responses to AZD1222 COVID-19 vaccine. The study, taken as a whole, reports: Repertoire sampling happened only post peak T cell response. Clonal diversity was possibly underestimated, and the donors were mostly white British, with more females. The CD4 TCRs associated with vaccination extended across spike and predominated at 160-218 and 743-854.

The CDR3 has 14 amino acids. V lost 6 bases and J 5 bases, leaving 15 bases between the germline ends. The germline gives CDR1 MNHEY, CDR2 SMNVEV (reference sequence). Combined were second doses at about 4 or about 12 weeks. V is TRBV27 and J is TRBJ2-3; a possible D gene is TRBD2 (6 bases). The material was peripheral blood, obtained 28 days after the second AZD1222 dose. The source is an adult who received the AZD1222 COVID-19 vaccine. CDR3 amino acids: CASSLRLAKDTQYF. DNA of the CDR3: TGTGCCAGCAGCCTTAGGCTAGCGAAAGATACGCAGTATTTT.